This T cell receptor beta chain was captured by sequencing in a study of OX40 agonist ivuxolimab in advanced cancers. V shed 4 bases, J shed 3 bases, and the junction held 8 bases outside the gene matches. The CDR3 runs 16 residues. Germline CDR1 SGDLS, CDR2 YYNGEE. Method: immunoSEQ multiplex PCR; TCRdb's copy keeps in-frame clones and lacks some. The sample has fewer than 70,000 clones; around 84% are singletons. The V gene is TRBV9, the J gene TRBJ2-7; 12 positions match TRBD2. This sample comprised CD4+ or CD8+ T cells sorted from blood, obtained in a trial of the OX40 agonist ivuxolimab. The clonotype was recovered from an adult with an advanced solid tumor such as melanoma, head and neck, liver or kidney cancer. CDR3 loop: CASSPGTSGLSYEQYF. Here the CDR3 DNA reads TGTGCCAGCAGCCCGGGGACTAGCGGGCTCAGCTACGAGCAGTACTTC.